This is a list of T cell receptor beta chains from one sample in a study of shared clonotypes between healthy human individuals. Measured with immunoSEQ multiplex PCR; TCRdb has only the in-frame clones, and not every one. The repertoire consists of hundreds of thousands of clones, with about three quarters occurring once and the leading ten covering 1.5% to 2%. The sequencing input was memory CD4+ T cells sorted from blood. These receptors all come from a woman aged 25 to 45 in good health. CDR3s include the opening cysteine and the closing phenylalanine or tryptophan. A D gene is named only where the DNA matches it firmly. Only part of the rows carry a size: once, few, many, or a class if the clone is expanded.

V	size	J	D	CDR3	DNA
TRBV11-3	many	TRBJ2-3	-	CASSIGQTDTQYF	TGTGCCAGCAGCATAGGACAGACAGATACGCAGTATTTT
TRBV19	-	TRBJ2-1	-	CASSIGGPYNEQFF	TGTGCCAGTAGTATAGGGGGTCCCTACAATGAGCAGTTCTTC
TRBV5-1	-	TRBJ1-5	-	CASSLAGEAEQPQHF	TGCGCCAGCAGCTTGGCCGGGGAGGCCGAGCAGCCCCAGCATTTT
TRBV5-6	-	TRBJ2-3	-	CASSEFGRPYLRDTQYF	TGTGCCAGCAGTGAGTTCGGGCGGCCCTACCTTCGGGATACGCAGTATTTT
TRBV12-5	once	TRBJ2-2	-	CASAWGTGELFF	TGTGCTAGTGCCTGGGGCACCGGGGAGCTGTTTTTT
TRBV5-4	-	TRBJ2-7	TRBD2	CASSLGGGRAYEQYF	TGTGCCAGCAGCTTGGGTGGCGGGAGGGCCTACGAGCAGTACTTC
TRBV19	-	TRBJ1-5	-	CASRAGRHQPQHF	TGTGCCAGTAGGGCTGGACGTCATCAGCCCCAGCATTTT
TRBV7-3	few	TRBJ1-1	-	CASRDRRGTEAFF	TGTGCCAGCAGAGACAGGCGCGGCACTGAAGCTTTCTTT
TRBV23-1	-	TRBJ2-3	-	CASSLFSPRAGSSTDTQYF	TGCGCCAGCAGTCTTTTCTCACCCCGGGCGGGGTCATCCACAGATACGCAGTATTTT
TRBV13	-	TRBJ1-4	-	CASSPLGAGTEEKLFF	TGTGCCAGCAGCCCCCTGGGGGCAGGGACGGAGGAAAAACTGTTTTTT
TRBV11-2	-	TRBJ2-1	-	CASSDRLVGLGEQFF	TGTGCCAGCAGCGATCGACTAGTAGGTTTGGGTGAGCAGTTCTTC
TRBV4-2	-	TRBJ2-4	TRBD2	CASSQDGTSGLKNIQYF	TGTGCCAGCAGCCAAGACGGGACTAGCGGGTTGAAAAACATTCAGTACTTC
TRBV27	-	TRBJ2-4	-	CASSAVRESLAKNIQYF	TGTGCCAGCAGTGCCGTGCGGGAATCGTTAGCCAAAAACATTCAGTACTTC
TRBV6-5	-	TRBJ2-2	TRBD2	CASSPRGGRTGELFF	TGTGCCAGCAGCCCACGGGGCGGGAGGACCGGGGAGCTGTTTTTT
TRBV6-5	few	TRBJ2-7	-	CACPPQGTYEQYF	TGTGCCTGCCCCCCGCAGGGCACCTACGAGCAGTACTTC
TRBV7-8	few	TRBJ1-5	-	CASSPLDNQPQHF	TGTGCCAGCAGCCCCCTCGATAATCAGCCCCAGCATTTT